The 6 T cell receptor beta chains given below trace back to one sample, sequenced in a study of graft-versus-host responses after intestinal transplantation. For these TCRs, the target antigens are not known. This table comes from immunoSEQ multiplex PCR, and its TCRdb copy is limited to in-frame clones, with some not included. The sample comprises about 130,000 clones, 85% to 95% of which are singletons, and around 0.16% rests with the top ten. Sequenced here: unstimulated CD4+ T cells sorted from spleen or lymph node cells, sampled before intestinal transplant. These TCRs come from a human donor who received an intestinal transplant.

This chain connects TRBV5-1 to TRBJ2-1, with TRBD1 identical over 9 bases. Germline V gene lookup returns CDR1 SGHRS and CDR2 YFSETQ. This CDR3 spans 12 amino acids. V was clipped by 7 bases and J by 7 bases; unmatched bases: 3. Here the CDR3 reads CASGTGLNEQFF. CDR3 in DNA: TGCGCCAGCGGGACAGGGTTAAATGAGCAGTTCTTC.

The chain recombines TRBV5-4 with TRBJ2-7; 12 nucleotides line up with TRBD1. Germline V gene sequence: CDR1 SGHNT, CDR2 YYREEE (reference sequence). The V segment lost 4 bases and the J segment 5 bases; nucleotides outside the gene matches: 7. The CDR3 consists of 15 residues. The CDR3 DNA sequence: TGTGCCAGCAGCCGTCCGGGACAGGGGGCGAACGAGCAGTACTTC. Encoded protein: CASSRPGQGANEQYF. Combining the CDR3 with reference TRBV5-4 and TRBJ2-7 gives the whole variable domain ETGVTQSPTHLIKTRGQQVTLRCSSQSGHNTVSWYQQALGQGPQFIFQYYREEENGRGNFPPRFSGLQFPNYSSELNVNALELDDSALYLCASSRPGQGANEQYFGPGTRLTVT.

This chain uses TRBV28 with TRBJ1-5; a weak D match, TRBD1 (5 bases). The germline V gene encodes CDR1 MDHEN and CDR2 SYDVKM. Between the trimmed V and J ends, which lost 5 bases and 6 bases, there was a span of 20 bases. The CDR3 has 16 amino acids. DNA for the CDR3: TGTGCCAGCAGTACCCCGGGGCAGGGTTTCGTTCAGCCCCAGCATTTT. Protein sequence: CASSTPGQGFVQPQHF.

As to this clone: This sample also contains other DNA sequences that code for the same CDR3. The genes are TRBV2 and TRBJ1-5, with TRBD1 matching 8 bases. The CDR3 consists of 14 residues. The trim removed 8 bases at V and 3 bases at J, leaving 6 bases unmatched. Germline V gene sequence: CDR1 SNHLY, CDR2 FYNNEI. The CDR3 protein is CASSLTGVNQPQHF. The CDR3, as DNA: TGTGCCAGCTCTTTGACAGGGGTCAATCAGCCCCAGCATTTT.

The table lists this clone with a count of one. The chain recombines TRBV7-8 with TRBJ1-6; TRBD1 aligns across 9 bases. With V trimmed by 8 bases and J by 10 bases, 9 bases remained unmatched. The CDR3 totals 14 residues. Germline V gene data show CDR1 as SGHVS and CDR2 as FQNEAQ. The CDR3 reads CASRNRGLWSPLHF. The CDR3 nucleotides read TGTGCCAGCCGTAACAGGGGGCTTTGGTCACCCCTCCACTTT.

The V gene is TRBV11-2, the J gene TRBJ2-2; D is ambiguous. The CDR3 spans 13 residues. Between the trimmed V and J ends, which lost 2 bases and 4 bases, there was a span of 5 bases. The germline V gene has CDR1 SGHAT and CDR2 FQNNGV. The DNA of the CDR3 is TGTGCCAGCAGCTTACCAGGCACCGGGGAGCTGTTTTTT. Amino acids: CASSLPGTGELFF.